This TCR beta chain was recorded in a study of blood T cell repertoires in COVID-19. Assay: immunoSEQ multiplex PCR; the TCRdb copy retains only in-frame clones and omits some. The sample lists around 190,000 clones, around 80% occurring once. Germline loops: CDR1 SGHTA, CDR2 FQGNSA. CDR3 size: 15 residues. J lost 7 bases, V lost 3 bases, and 7 bases had no gene match. V is TRBV7-2 and J is TRBJ2-1; 9 positions agree with TRBD2. This TCR derives from a human donor in a cohort sampled during active COVID-19. Sample: peripheral blood. The CDR3 DNA sequence: TGTGCCAGCAGCTTCTCTAGCGGGGCAGGGAATGAGCAGTTCTTC. Translated: CASSFSSGAGNEQFF.